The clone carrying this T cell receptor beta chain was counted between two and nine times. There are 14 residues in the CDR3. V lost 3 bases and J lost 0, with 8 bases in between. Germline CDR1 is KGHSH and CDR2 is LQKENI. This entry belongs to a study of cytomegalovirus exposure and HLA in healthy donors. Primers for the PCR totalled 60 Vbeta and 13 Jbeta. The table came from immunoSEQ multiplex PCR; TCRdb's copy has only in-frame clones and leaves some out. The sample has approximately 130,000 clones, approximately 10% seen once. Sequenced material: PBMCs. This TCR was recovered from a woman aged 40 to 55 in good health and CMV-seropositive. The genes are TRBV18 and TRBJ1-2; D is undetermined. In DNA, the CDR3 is TGTGCCAGCTCACCTAGAACCGCTAACTATGGCTACACCTTC. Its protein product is CASSPRTANYGYTF.